Listed below are T cell receptor beta chains from one sample, sequenced in a study of blood T cell repertoires in COVID-19. Sequencing was performed with immunoSEQ multiplex PCR; in TCRdb, only in-frame clones are kept and a portion is missing. The repertoire holds about 100,000 clones, 60% to 80% seen once, with 9.8% in the top ten. Sequencing input: peripheral blood. All receptors derive from a man aged 55-75 years with active or convalescent COVID-19. Both conserved end residues are part of each CDR3. Each record gives: clone size, D gene, J gene, V gene, CDR3 DNA, CDR3 protein. A D gene is named only where the DNA matches it firmly. Only part of the rows carry a size: once, few, many, or a class if the clone is expanded.

once NA TRBJ1-5 TRBV7-2 TGTGCCAGCAGCTTAACGGGGAATCAGCCCCAGCATTTT CASSLTGNQPQHF
NA TRBD1 TRBJ1-2 TRBV27 TGTGCCAGCAGTCCATGGGACAGCTACAACTATGGCTACACCTTC CASSPWDSYNYGYTF
NA TRBD2 TRBJ2-1 TRBV10-3 TGTGCCATCAGTGAGTCGGGACTAGCTGATGAGCAGTTCTTC CAISESGLADEQFF
NA NA TRBJ1-1 TRBV12-3/TRBV12-4 TGTGCCAGCATCACCGGGTCGAATGAAGCTTTCTTT CASITGSNEAFF
NA NA TRBJ1-4 TRBV7-3 TGTGCCAGCAGCTTAACGGGGGCCACAGATGAAAAACTGTTTTTT CASSLTGATDEKLFF
once NA TRBJ1-4 TRBV27 TGTGCCAGCAGTTCGGTCAATGAAAAACTGTTTTTT CASSSVNEKLFF
NA NA TRBJ1-6 TRBV30 TGTGCTCAAGAACCGGGGGGCGGTAATTCACCCCTCCACTTT CAQEPGGGNSPLHF
NA NA TRBJ1-1 TRBV18 TGTGCCAGCTCACCTGGGCACACTGAAGCTTTCTTT CASSPGHTEAFF
NA NA TRBJ2-7 TRBV7-3 TGTGCCAGCAGCTTAATACAGGGCTACGAGCAGTACTTC CASSLIQGYEQYF
NA NA TRBJ2-3 TRBV4-3 TGCGCCAGCAGCCTAGGAGGGACCACAGATACGCAGTATTTT CASSLGGTTDTQYF
NA NA TRBJ1-1 TRBV5-1 TGCGCCAGCAGCGCCTACCCACAGATCATGAACACTGAAGCTTTCTTT CASSAYPQIMNTEAFF
once TRBD1 TRBJ1-3 TRBV10-3 TGTGCCATCAGTAGGGGGCGGCTAACAAACACCATATATTTT CAISRGRLTNTIYF
few TRBD2 TRBJ2-1 TRBV6-2/TRBV6-3 TGTGCCAGCAGTGATTCTAGCGGGAGGGGGAATGAGCAGTTCTTC CASSDSSGRGNEQFF
NA TRBD2 TRBJ2-5 TRBV19 TGTGCCAGTAGTGCCCTAGCGGGAGGGGATGAGACCCAGTACTTC CASSALAGGDETQYF
NA TRBD2 TRBJ2-2 TRBV5-1 TGCGCCAGCAGCTTACGGCTAGCGGGCACCGGGGAGCTGTTTTTT CASSLRLAGTGELFF
NA NA TRBJ2-3 TRBV19 TGTGCCAGTAGTATTGGGGGCGGATTCACAGATACGCAGTATTTT CASSIGGGFTDTQYF
NA NA TRBJ1-1 TRBV5-1 TGCGCCAGCAGCCGGGACACTTTTAACACTGAAGCTTTCTTT CASSRDTFNTEAFF
NA TRBD2 TRBJ2-5 TRBV6-6 TGTGCCAGCAGTACCCGGGGTAGCGGGCTCCAAGAGACCCAGTACTTC CASSTRGSGLQETQYF
NA TRBD2 TRBJ2-2 TRBV7-3 TGTGCCAGCAGCTTAGAAGGCCTAGCGGGACACACCGGGGAGCTGTTTTTT CASSLEGLAGHTGELFF
NA TRBD1 TRBJ1-4 TRBV6-5 TGTGCCAGCAGGTCCTGGGGACAGACAAATGAAAAACTGTTTTTT CASRSWGQTNEKLFF
NA TRBD1 TRBJ1-5 TRBV20-1 TGCAGTGCTAGTCCGGGACAGGGACACTATCAGCCCCAGCATTTT CSASPGQGHYQPQHF